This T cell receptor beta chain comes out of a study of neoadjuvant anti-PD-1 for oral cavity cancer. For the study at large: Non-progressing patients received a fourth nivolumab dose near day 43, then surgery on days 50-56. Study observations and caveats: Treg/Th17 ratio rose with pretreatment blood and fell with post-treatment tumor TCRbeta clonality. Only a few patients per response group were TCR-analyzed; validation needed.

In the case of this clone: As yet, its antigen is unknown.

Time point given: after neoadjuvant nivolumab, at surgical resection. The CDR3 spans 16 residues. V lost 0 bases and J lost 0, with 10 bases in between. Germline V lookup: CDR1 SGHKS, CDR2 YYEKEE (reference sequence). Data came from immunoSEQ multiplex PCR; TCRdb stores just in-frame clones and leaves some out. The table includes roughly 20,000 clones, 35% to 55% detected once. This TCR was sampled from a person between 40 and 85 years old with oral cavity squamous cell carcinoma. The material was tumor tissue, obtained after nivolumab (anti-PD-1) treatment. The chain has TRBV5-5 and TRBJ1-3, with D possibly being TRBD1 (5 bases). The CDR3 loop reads CASSLGGSYSGNTIYF. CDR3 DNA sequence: TGTGCCAGCAGCTTGGGGGGGTCTTACTCTGGAAACACCATATATTTT.